The clone carrying this TCR beta chain was counted a single time. This entry belongs to a study of blood T cell repertoires in COVID-19. TCRdb's table, derived via immunoSEQ multiplex PCR, lists solely in-frame clones and lacks some. Here the sample spans over 150,000 clones, more than 80% being singletons. V shed 4 bases, J shed 7 bases, and the junction held 6 bases outside the gene matches. The CDR3 spans 13 residues. CDR1 is SGHRS and CDR2 is YFSETQ in the germline V gene. The TCR originated in a man in his forties or fifties who had recovered from COVID-19. The sample taken for sequencing was PBMCs or T cells enriched from blood (not recorded which). This chain joins TRBV5-1 and TRBJ1-2; 8 bases map to TRBD1. CDR3 DNA: TGCGCCAGCAGCCTGACAGGGGAAGTTGGCTACACCTTC. Translating it yields CASSLTGEVGYTF.